The clone carrying this TCR beta chain was picked up a small number of times. These data originate in a study of control samples from healthy donors and cancer patients. Method: immunoSEQ multiplex PCR; TCRdb's copy keeps in-frame clones and lacks some. The sample has 150,000 to 200,000 clones; around 90% are singletons. This CDR3 region has 16 residues. Germline loops: CDR1 MNHEY, CDR2 SMNVEV (reference sequence). Trimming at V came to 6 bases and at J to 2 bases, leaving 9 bases not matched to a gene. The TCR was taken from a woman aged 45-65 years in good health. The sequenced sample was blood. The chain recombines TRBV27 with TRBJ2-2; 7 positions match TRBD2. The CDR3 region has the DNA TGTGCCAGCAGCTCTAGCGGAGCAATTAACACCGGGGAGCTGTTTTTT. Amino acid sequence: CASSSSGAINTGELFF.